Listed below are T cell receptor beta chains from one sample, sequenced in a study of blood T cell repertoires in COVID-19. Sequencing was performed with immunoSEQ multiplex PCR; in TCRdb, only in-frame clones are kept and a portion is missing. The sample records about 220,000 clones, roughly nine tenths being singletons. Sequenced input: peripheral blood. Source of these receptors: a man aged 40-49 years with acute or convalescent COVID-19. The CDR3 runs from the conserved cysteine through the conserved F or W. A D gene is named only where the DNA matches it firmly. Size values are once, few and many counts, or a class for expanded clones, and some rows have none.

DNA: TGTGCCAGCCTGAGGCTGGAGGTAGCTTTCTTT; CDR3: CASLRLEVAFF; size: -; V: TRBV2; D: -; J: TRBJ1-1
DNA: TGCGCCAGCAGCCAGGGACTAGGGAGTAACTACGAGCAGTACTTC; CDR3: CASSQGLGSNYEQYF; size: -; V: TRBV5-1; D: TRBD2; J: TRBJ2-7
DNA: TGTGCCAGCGCTCAGGGGGCTCTAACTCCCTACGAGCAGTACTTC; CDR3: CASAQGALTPYEQYF; size: once; V: TRBV2; D: TRBD1; J: TRBJ2-7
DNA: TGTGCCAGCAGCTTAGGAGGACAGGGAACCTACAATGAGCAGTTCTTC; CDR3: CASSLGGQGTYNEQFF; size: -; V: TRBV7-2; D: TRBD1; J: TRBJ2-1
DNA: TGTGCCACCAGCAGCTATTATAGCAATCAGCCCCAGCATTTT; CDR3: CATSSYYSNQPQHF; size: once; V: TRBV15; D: -; J: TRBJ1-5
DNA: TGTGCCAGCAGCTCATGGGGCAGGGATTATGGCTACACCTTC; CDR3: CASSSWGRDYGYTF; size: -; V: TRBV7-2; D: -; J: TRBJ1-2
DNA: TGTGCCTCGGGGGTTTACGTTGGCGAAAACATTCAGTACTTC; CDR3: CASGVYVGENIQYF; size: -; V: TRBV5-6; D: -; J: TRBJ2-4
DNA: TGTGCCAGCAGCTTTAGTGACAGGGACGGCTACACCTTC; CDR3: CASSFSDRDGYTF; size: few; V: TRBV7-9; D: TRBD1; J: TRBJ1-2
DNA: TGTGCCAGCAGCGTAGTAGTTTCAGGGGGGAACGAAGCTTTCTTT; CDR3: CASSVVVSGGNEAFF; size: -; V: TRBV9; D: TRBD1; J: TRBJ1-1
DNA: TGTGCCAGTAGTCCCCGCCGGCGGACAGGTAGTTACTATGGCTACACCTTC; CDR3: CASSPRRRTGSYYGYTF; size: -; V: TRBV19; D: TRBD1; J: TRBJ1-2
DNA: TGTGCCAGCAGTTCCCGTATAGCCGGGGAGCTGTTTTTT; CDR3: CASSSRIAGELFF; size: -; V: TRBV6-5; D: -; J: TRBJ2-2
DNA: TGTGCCAGCAGGGACCAAGCGGCGGACTATAATTCACCCCTCCACTTT; CDR3: CASRDQAADYNSPLHF; size: -; V: TRBV5-5; D: -; J: TRBJ1-6
DNA: TGTGCCACCAGTGGTCCCGGAGTCCCTGGGTATGGCTACACCTTC; CDR3: CATSGPGVPGYGYTF; size: -; V: TRBV24-1; D: -; J: TRBJ1-2
DNA: TGTGCCAGCAGTCACAGCGGGCCTCGCTACGAGCAGTACTTC; CDR3: CASSHSGPRYEQYF; size: few; V: TRBV5-6; D: -; J: TRBJ2-7
DNA: TGTGCCAGCAGCTTCCGGGACAGAGTGAACACCATATATTTT; CDR3: CASSFRDRVNTIYF; size: -; V: TRBV5-6; D: TRBD1; J: TRBJ1-3
DNA: TGTGCCAGCAGCCAAGGTACCCTACTAGCGCCGTTGCGAGGTGAGCAGTTCTTC; CDR3: CASSQGTLLAPLRGEQFF; size: once; V: TRBV4-2; D: TRBD2; J: TRBJ2-1